The 24 T cell receptor beta chains in this list originate from one sample, sequenced in a study of blood T cell repertoires in COVID-19 (dated by TCRdb to the early 2020s). Library prep was done by the immunoSEQ multiplex PCR assay. TCRdb's version of the immuneACCESS table is confined to in-frame rearrangements and falls short of the full clone set. An unresolved V gene accounts for under half of the shortfall where checked; the remainder is of unknown origin. The sample profile shows roughly 300,000 clones; about four fifths of them were found once. Clones ranked in the top ten supply more than 1.1% of the sample. Source material: peripheral blood. The receptor source for this set is a human donor with COVID-19, enrolled during active disease. The donor label of this sample is uncertain.

V is TRBV10-3 and J is TRBJ2-1; D might be TRBD1 (6 bases). V was cut by 0 bases and J by 7 bases, with 7 bases left in between. The CDR3 is 13 residues long. The germline CDR1 and CDR2 sequences are ENHRY and SYGVKD. For the CDR3, the DNA is TGTGCCATCAGTGAGTCCGGACAGAATGAGCAGTTCTTC. It codes for CAISESGQNEQFF.

This rearrangement joins TRBV7-6 to TRBJ2-7; 8 bases agree with TRBD1. The CDR3 totals 19 residues. CDR1 and CDR2 (germline): SGHVS, FNYEAQ. The V segment lost 2 bases and the J segment 0 bases; nucleotides outside the gene matches: 15. The CDR3 loop reads CASSLSAHAQGGHSYEQYF. DNA of the CDR3: TGTGCCAGCAGCTTATCCGCCCACGCACAGGGGGGCCACTCCTACGAGCAGTACTTC.

The V and J genes are TRBV6-5 and TRBJ2-2; 7 nucleotides line up with TRBD1. Trimming took 4 bases from V and 4 from J; bases not matched to a gene: 6. CDR3 size: 15 residues. Germline loops: CDR1 MNHEY, CDR2 SVGAGI. CDR3 DNA sequence: TGTGCCAGCAGTTCCACTCAGGGGGTCACCGGGGAGCTGTTTTTT. The encoded protein is CASSSTQGVTGELFF.

DNA for the CDR3: TGCGCCAGCAGCTTACGGACAGGGGACGGAAACACCATATATTTT. Encoded protein: CASSLRTGDGNTIYF. The rearrangement uses TRBV5-1 and TRBJ1-3; 9 bases align to TRBD1. There are 15 residues in the CDR3. Germline V gives CDR1 SGHRS, CDR2 YFSETQ. V lost 2 bases, J lost 4 bases, and 4 bases stayed unmatched.

V usage is TRBV19 and J usage is TRBJ1-1; possibly TRBD1 for D (6 bases). Germline values: CDR1 LNHDA, CDR2 SQIVND (reference sequence). V dropped 6 bases and J dropped 1 base, with 6 bases sitting between them. The CDR3 has 12 residues. CDR3 in DNA: TGTGCCAGTAGGGACAGGAACACTGAAGCTTTCTTT. It specifies CASRDRNTEAFF.

The genes are TRBV6-5 and TRBJ1-4, with a possible D match to TRBD1 (6 bases). This CDR3 has 14 amino acids. The germline CDR1 and CDR2 sequences are MNHEY and SVGAGI. V lost 6 bases to trimming and J lost 8 bases, with 16 bases between them. The CDR3 loop reads CASRAWGQGEKLFF. The CDR3 region has the DNA TGTGCCAGCAGAGCCTGGGGGCAGGGGGAAAAACTGTTTTTT.

This chain connects TRBV30 to TRBJ1-6; 7 bases map to TRBD1. Per germline, CDR1 GTSNPN and CDR2 SVGIG (reference sequence). The CDR3 covers 14 residues. The CDR3 here is CAVRQGTLESPLHF. Here the CDR3 DNA reads TGTGCTGTTAGACAGGGCACCCTGGAGTCACCCCTCCACTTT.

This clone turned up a few times. The rearrangement uses TRBV11-3 and TRBJ2-3, with 11 positions matching TRBD2. Germline assignment: CDR1 SGHNT and CDR2 YENEEA. The CDR3 is made up of 14 amino acids. After removal of 5 bases from V and 4 bases from J, the junction contained 2 bases not matched to a gene. The CDR3 bases are TGTGCCAGCAGCCCGGGACTAGCGGCAGATACGCAGTATTTT. Amino acid sequence: CASSPGLAADTQYF.

This clone was counted once. The chain joins TRBV7-2 to TRBJ1-2, with 10 bases fitting TRBD1. The J segment lost 8 bases and the V segment lost 5 bases, leaving 8 bases of the junction unmatched. The CDR3 length is 14 residues. Germline V lookup: CDR1 SGHTA, CDR2 FQGNSA. The CDR3 nucleotides are TGTGCCAGCAGCCGTGGACAGGGGGTAGGAGGCTACACCTTC. Protein: CASSRGQGVGGYTF.

The genes are TRBV10-3 and TRBJ2-7; weak D call: TRBD2 (6 bases). V was pared by 7 bases and J by 1 base, with 11 bases between. CDR3 size: 13 residues. Looked up from germline, CDR1 is ENHRY and CDR2 is SYGVKD. CDR3 amino acids: CAIKEGRSYEQYF. CDR3 in DNA: TGTGCCATCAAGGAGGGTAGGTCCTACGAGCAGTACTTC.

The gene calls are TRBV10-3 and TRBJ2-1; 13 bases match TRBD2. The V gene end was trimmed by 11 bases and the J gene end by 5 bases; junction bases not matched to a gene: 6. CDR1 and CDR2 from the germline V gene are ENHRY and SYGVKD. There are 14 residues in the CDR3. The CDR3 region is CAAQLAGGHNEQFF. In nucleotides, the CDR3 is TGTGCCGCCCAACTAGCGGGAGGGCACAATGAGCAGTTCTTC.

This clone was observed once. The chain uses TRBV5-3 and TRBJ2-1; D gene ambiguous. TRBV5-3 is reported as an ORF; its role is uncertain. The CDR3 spans 14 residues. Trimming took 4 bases from V and 8 from J, leaving 16 bases between them. As DNA, the CDR3 is TGTGCCAGAAGCATCAACGGTGGTAACGATGAGCAGTTCTTC. Its translation: CARSINGGNDEQFF.

V usage is TRBV7-9 and J usage is TRBJ2-3, with 11 positions matching TRBD2. V gave up 5 bases and J gave up 2 bases; unmatched junction bases: 6. This CDR3 comprises 16 residues. Germline V lookup: CDR1 SEHNR, CDR2 FQNEAQ (reference sequence). As DNA, the CDR3 is TGTGCCAGCAGCAAAGGACTAGCGGGCCCCACAGATACGCAGTATTTT. Protein product: CASSKGLAGPTDTQYF.

This chain connects TRBV3-1 (or the pseudogene TRBV3-2) to TRBJ2-1, with D maybe TRBD2 (5 bases). Trimming cost V 5 bases and J 0 bases, with 8 bases left between them. Germline V lookup: CDR1 LGHDT, CDR2 YNNKEL (reference sequence). The CDR3 contains 14 residues. The CDR3 DNA reads TGTGCCAGCAGCTCTGGGAGCTCCTACAATGAGCAGTTCTTC. It encodes CASSSGSSYNEQFF.

V is TRBV7-2 and J is TRBJ2-7, with 10 bases identical to TRBD1. The CDR3 runs 14 residues. The germline V gene has CDR1 SGHTA and CDR2 FQGNSA. J lost 2 bases, V lost 5 bases, and 3 bases had no gene match. The CDR3 nucleotides are TGTGCCAGCAGCCCGACAGGGGGCACCTACGAGCAGTACTTC. This encodes CASSPTGGTYEQYF. The full variable domain, with the rest looked up from reference TRBV7-2 and TRBJ2-7, is GAGVSQSPSNKVTEKGKDVELRCDPISGHTALYWYRQSLGQGLEFLIYFQGNSAPDKSGLPSDRFSAERTGGSVSTLTIQRTQQEDSAVYLCASSPTGGTYEQYFGPGTRLTVT.

The V call is TRBV18, the J call TRBJ2-7; the match to TRBD1 covers 7 bases. With 3 bases clipped from V and 3 bases from J, the junction kept 5 bases outside the gene matches. Germline CDR1 and CDR2: KGHSH and LQKENI. The CDR3 totals 14 residues. CDR3 sequence (DNA): TGTGCCAGCTCACCTGGGACAGAGAACTACGAGCAGTACTTC. Encoded protein: CASSPGTENYEQYF. Together with reference TRBV18 and TRBJ2-7, the CDR3 gives the full variable domain: NAGVMQNPRHLVRRRGQEARLRCSPMKGHSHVYWYRQLPEEGLKFMVYLQKENIIDESGMPKERFSAEFPKEGPSILRIQQVVRGDSAAYFCASSPGTENYEQYFGPGTRLTVT.

This chain connects TRBV6-2 or TRBV6-3 to TRBJ2-7; weak D call: TRBD1 (5 bases). CDR1 is MNHEY and CDR2 is SVGEGT in the germline V gene. V was pared by 4 bases and J by 7 bases, with 26 bases between. The CDR3 sequence is 17 residues long. The CDR3 bases are TGTGCCAGCAGTTCTCCCTTAATTGGCGGAACCTCAGGGGAGCAGTACTTC. This encodes CASSSPLIGGTSGEQYF.

This clone was seen a handful of times. J is TRBJ2-7 and V is TRBV2, with TRBD2 matching over 13 bases. V gave up 4 bases and J gave up 4 bases; unmatched junction bases: 1. Per germline, CDR1 SNHLY and CDR2 FYNNEI. This CDR3 contains 14 residues. The CDR3 region is CASSGGLAGYEQYF. As DNA, the CDR3 is TGTGCCAGCAGTGGGGGACTAGCGGGATACGAGCAGTACTTC.

This sequence joins TRBV27 and TRBJ1-2, with D maybe TRBD1 (5 bases). Trimming removed 5 bases from V and 4 bases from J, with 5 bases in between. CDR3 length: 11 amino acids. Germline-derived CDR1 and CDR2 are MNHEY and SMNVEV (reference sequence). The CDR3 spells CASSQGYGYTF. The DNA for the CDR3 is TGTGCCAGCAGTCAGGGCTATGGCTACACCTTC.

The genes are TRBV27 and TRBJ1-2; the match to TRBD1 covers 11 bases. J was trimmed by 8 bases and V by 0 bases; bases with no gene match: 17. Germline values: CDR1 MNHEY, CDR2 SMNVEV (reference sequence). CDR3 length equals 19 residues. The CDR3 here is CASSLSRWGVGQGAKGYTF. CDR3 sequence (DNA): TGTGCCAGCAGTTTATCGCGGTGGGGAGTTGGACAGGGGGCTAAAGGCTACACCTTC.

The rearrangement joins TRBV30 to TRBJ2-1; 9 bases match TRBD2. The CDR3 spans 16 residues. V was pared by 2 bases and J by 6 bases, with 11 bases of the junction left unmatched. Looked up from germline, CDR1 is GTSNPN and CDR2 is SVGIG (reference sequence). CDR3 DNA sequence: TGTGCCTGGAGTCTCCCGGTAGCGGGAGCGTTCAATGAGCAGTTCTTC. Translating gives CAWSLPVAGAFNEQFF.

The chain recombines TRBV7-9 with TRBJ1-2; D is possibly TRBD1 (6 bases). Germline assignment: CDR1 SEHNR and CDR2 FQNEAQ (reference sequence). This CDR3 is 16 amino acids long. Trimming took off 1 base at V and 1 base at J, with 13 bases between the two ends. The DNA of the CDR3 is TGTGCCAGCAGCTTAGGTGGGGGCGCCCTTAACTATGGCTACACCTTC. This codes for CASSLGGGALNYGYTF.

The V call is TRBV7-3, the J call TRBJ2-6; 7 bases fit TRBD1. CDR1 and CDR2 (germline): SGHTA, FQGTGA. With V trimmed by 2 bases and J by 4 bases, 8 bases remained unmatched. The length of the CDR3 is 17 residues. The CDR3 bases are TGTGCCAGCAGCTTAGGACAGGCCCGCGGCGGGGCCAACGTCCTGACTTTC. Its protein product is CASSLGQARGGANVLTF.

The chain uses TRBV7-2 and TRBJ2-7; possible D gene TRBD2, 5 bases. CDR1 and CDR2 (germline): SGHTA, FQGNSA. V lost 1 base to trimming and J lost 2 bases, with 12 bases between them. The CDR3 consists of 15 residues. The CDR3 DNA is TGTGCCAGCAGCTTAGTGGCGGGCCTACCCTACGAGCAGTACTTC. This translates into CASSLVAGLPYEQYF.